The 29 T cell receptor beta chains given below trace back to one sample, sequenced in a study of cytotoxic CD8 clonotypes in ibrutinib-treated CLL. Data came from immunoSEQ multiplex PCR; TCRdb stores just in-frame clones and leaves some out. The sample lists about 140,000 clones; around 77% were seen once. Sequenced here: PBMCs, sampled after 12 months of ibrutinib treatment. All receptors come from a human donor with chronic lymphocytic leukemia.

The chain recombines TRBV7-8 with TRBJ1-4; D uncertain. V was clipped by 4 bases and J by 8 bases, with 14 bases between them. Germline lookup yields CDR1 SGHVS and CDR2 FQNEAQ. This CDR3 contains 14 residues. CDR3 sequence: CASSSLGIGEKLFF. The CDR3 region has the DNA TGTGCCAGCAGCTCACTAGGGATAGGAGAAAAACTGTTTTTT.

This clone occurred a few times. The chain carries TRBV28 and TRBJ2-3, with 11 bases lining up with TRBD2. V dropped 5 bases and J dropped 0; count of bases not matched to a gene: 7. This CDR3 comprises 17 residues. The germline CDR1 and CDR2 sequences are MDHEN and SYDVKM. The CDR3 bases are TGTGCCAGCAGTACTAGCGGGGGAACATATAGCACAGATACGCAGTATTTT. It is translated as CASSTSGGTYSTDTQYF.

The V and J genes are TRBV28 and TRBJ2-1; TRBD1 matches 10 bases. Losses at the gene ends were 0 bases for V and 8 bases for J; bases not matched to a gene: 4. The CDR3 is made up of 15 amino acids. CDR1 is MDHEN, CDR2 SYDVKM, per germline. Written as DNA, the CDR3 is TGTGCCAGCAGTTTATGGACAGGGGGCGGGGATGAGCAGTTCTTC. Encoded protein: CASSLWTGGGDEQFF.

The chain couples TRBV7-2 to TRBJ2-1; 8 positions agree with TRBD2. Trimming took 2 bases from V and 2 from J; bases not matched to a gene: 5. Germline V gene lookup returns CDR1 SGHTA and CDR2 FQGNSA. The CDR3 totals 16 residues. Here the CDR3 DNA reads TGTGCCAGCAGCTTAACGGCGGGAGGTCCCTACAATGAGCAGTTCTTC. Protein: CASSLTAGGPYNEQFF.

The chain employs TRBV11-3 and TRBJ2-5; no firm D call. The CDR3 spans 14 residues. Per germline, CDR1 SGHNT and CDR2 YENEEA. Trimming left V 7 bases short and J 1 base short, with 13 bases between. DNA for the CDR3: TGTGCCAGCAAGACGGGCGGATTCCAAGAGACCCAGTACTTC. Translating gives CASKTGGFQETQYF.

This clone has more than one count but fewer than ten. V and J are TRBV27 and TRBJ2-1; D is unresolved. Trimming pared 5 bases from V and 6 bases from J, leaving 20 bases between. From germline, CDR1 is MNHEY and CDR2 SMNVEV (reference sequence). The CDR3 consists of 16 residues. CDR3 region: CASSTPLRPEVNEQFF. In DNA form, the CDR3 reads TGTGCCAGCAGTACGCCTCTACGCCCCGAGGTCAATGAGCAGTTCTTC.

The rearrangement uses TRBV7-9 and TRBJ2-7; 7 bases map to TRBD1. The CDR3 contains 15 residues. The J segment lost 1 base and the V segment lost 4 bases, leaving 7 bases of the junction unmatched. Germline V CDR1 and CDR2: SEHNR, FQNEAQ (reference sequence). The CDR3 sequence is CASSSRQGMSYEQYF. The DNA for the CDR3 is TGTGCCAGCAGCTCCCGACAGGGTATGTCCTACGAGCAGTACTTC.

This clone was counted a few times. The CDR3 loop is CASSKREGPNYEQYF. The CDR3 nucleotides read TGTGCCAGCAGTAAGCGGGAGGGCCCCAATTACGAGCAGTACTTC. V is TRBV2 and J is TRBJ2-7, with TRBD2 matching over 10 bases. The length of the CDR3 is 15 residues. Unmatched junction bases numbered 8, after V lost 5 bases and J lost 4 bases. CDR1 SNHLY and CDR2 FYNNEI come from the germline V gene.

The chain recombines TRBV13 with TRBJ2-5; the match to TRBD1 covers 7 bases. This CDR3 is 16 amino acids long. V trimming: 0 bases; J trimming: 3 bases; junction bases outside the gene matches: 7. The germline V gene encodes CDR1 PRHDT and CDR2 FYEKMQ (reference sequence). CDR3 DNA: TGTGCCAGCAGCTTAGGGCCGGGACAGAGAAAAGAGACCCAGTACTTC. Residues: CASSLGPGQRKETQYF.

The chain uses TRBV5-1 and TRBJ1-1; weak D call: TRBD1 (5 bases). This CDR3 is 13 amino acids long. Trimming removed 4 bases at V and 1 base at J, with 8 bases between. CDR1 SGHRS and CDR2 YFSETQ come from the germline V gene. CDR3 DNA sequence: TGCGCCAGCAGCCAGGGCACGAACACTGAAGCTTTCTTT. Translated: CASSQGTNTEAFF.

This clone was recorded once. CDR3 nucleotide sequence: TGTGCCAGCACCGTCAATTGGGGGGAGCCCTACGAGCAGTACTTC. Protein: CASTVNWGEPYEQYF. The chain combines TRBV6-1 with TRBJ2-7; tentatively, D is TRBD2 (6 bases). V lost 7 bases, J lost 2 bases, and 18 bases lay in between. CDR3 size: 15 residues. Per germline, CDR1 MNHNS and CDR2 SASEGT.

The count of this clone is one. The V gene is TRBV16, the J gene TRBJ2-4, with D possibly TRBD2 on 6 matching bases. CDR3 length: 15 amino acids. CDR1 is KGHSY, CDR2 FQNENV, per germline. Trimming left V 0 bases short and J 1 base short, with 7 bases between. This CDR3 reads CASSQSGGAKNIQYF. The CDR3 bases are TGTGCCAGCAGCCAATCTGGGGGGGCCAAAAACATTCAGTACTTC.

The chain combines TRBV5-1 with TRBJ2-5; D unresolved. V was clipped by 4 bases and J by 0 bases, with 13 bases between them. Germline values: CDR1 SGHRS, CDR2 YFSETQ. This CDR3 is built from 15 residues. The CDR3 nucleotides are TGCGCCAGCAGCCAAATGGACGGGTACCAAGAGACCCAGTACTTC. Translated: CASSQMDGYQETQYF.

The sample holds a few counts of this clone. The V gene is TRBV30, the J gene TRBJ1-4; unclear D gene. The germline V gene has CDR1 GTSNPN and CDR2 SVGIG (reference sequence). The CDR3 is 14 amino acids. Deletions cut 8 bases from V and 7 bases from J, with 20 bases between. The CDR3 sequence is CATPYAGWSEKLFF. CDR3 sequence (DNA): TGTGCCACGCCCTACGCCGGGTGGAGTGAAAAACTGTTTTTT.

The CDR3: CATSRVAGSDTQYF. The CDR3 coding sequence is TGTGCCACCAGCAGAGTGGCGGGATCAGATACGCAGTATTTT. The chain has TRBV15 and TRBJ2-3; D might be TRBD2 (6 bases). The CDR3 runs to 14 residues. Trimming removed 1 base from V and 4 bases from J, with 9 bases in between. Germline V gene sequence: CDR1 LNHNV, CDR2 YYDKDF (reference sequence).

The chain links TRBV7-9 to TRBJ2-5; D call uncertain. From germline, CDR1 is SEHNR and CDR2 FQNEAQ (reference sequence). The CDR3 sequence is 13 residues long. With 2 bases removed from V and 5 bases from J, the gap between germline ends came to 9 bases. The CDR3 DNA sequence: TGTGCCAGCAGCTTATCTGGGTCTGAGACCCAGTACTTC. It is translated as CASSLSGSETQYF. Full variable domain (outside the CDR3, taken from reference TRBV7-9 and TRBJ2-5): DTGVSQNPRHKITKRGQNVTFRCDPISEHNRLYWYRQTLGQGPEFLTYFQNEAQLEKSRLLSDRFSAERPKGSFSTLEIQRTEQGDSAMYLCASSLSGSETQYFGPGTRLLVL.

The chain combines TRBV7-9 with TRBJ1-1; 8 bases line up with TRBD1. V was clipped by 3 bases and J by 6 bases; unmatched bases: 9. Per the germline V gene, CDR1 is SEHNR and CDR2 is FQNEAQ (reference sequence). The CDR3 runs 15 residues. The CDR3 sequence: CASSFTGGSVAEAFF. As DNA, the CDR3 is TGTGCCAGCAGCTTCACAGGGGGTTCAGTGGCTGAAGCTTTCTTT. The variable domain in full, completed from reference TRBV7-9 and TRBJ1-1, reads DTGVSQNPRHKITKRGQNVTFRCDPISEHNRLYWYRQTLGQGPEFLTYFQNEAQLEKSRLLSDRFSAERPKGSFSTLEIQRTEQGDSAMYLCASSFTGGSVAEAFFGQGTRLTVV.

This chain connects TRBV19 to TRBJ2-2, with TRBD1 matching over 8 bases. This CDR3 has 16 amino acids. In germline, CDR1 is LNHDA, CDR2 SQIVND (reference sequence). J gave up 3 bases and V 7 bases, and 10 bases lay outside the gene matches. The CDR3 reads CASTQWTGKHTGELFF. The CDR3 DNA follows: TGTGCCAGTACCCAATGGACAGGGAAACACACCGGGGAGCTGTTTTTT.

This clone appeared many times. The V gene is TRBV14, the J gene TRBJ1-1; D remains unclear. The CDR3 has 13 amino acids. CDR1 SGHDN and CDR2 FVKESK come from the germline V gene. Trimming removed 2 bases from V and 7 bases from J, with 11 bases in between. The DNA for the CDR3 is TGTGCCAGCAGCCAATTCGACGCCATTGAAGCTTTCTTT. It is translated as CASSQFDAIEAFF.

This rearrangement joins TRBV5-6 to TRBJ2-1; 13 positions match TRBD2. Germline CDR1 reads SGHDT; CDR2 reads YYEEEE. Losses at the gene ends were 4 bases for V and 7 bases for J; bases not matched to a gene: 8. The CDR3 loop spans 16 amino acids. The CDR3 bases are TGTGCCAGCAGCCGATCCGGGACTAGCGGGAATAATGAGCAGTTCTTC. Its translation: CASSRSGTSGNNEQFF.

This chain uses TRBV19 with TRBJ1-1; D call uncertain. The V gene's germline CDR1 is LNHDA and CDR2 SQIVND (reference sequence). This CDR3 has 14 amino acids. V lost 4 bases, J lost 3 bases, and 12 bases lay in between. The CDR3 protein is CASSRWGGDTEAFF. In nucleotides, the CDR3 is TGTGCCAGTAGTAGGTGGGGAGGCGACACTGAAGCTTTCTTT. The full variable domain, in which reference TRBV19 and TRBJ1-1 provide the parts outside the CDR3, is DGGITQSPKYLFRKEGQNVTLSCEQNLNHDAMYWYRQDPGQGLRLIYYSQIVNDFQKGDIAEGYSVSREKKESFPLTVTSAQKNPTAFYLCASSRWGGDTEAFFGQGTRLTVV.

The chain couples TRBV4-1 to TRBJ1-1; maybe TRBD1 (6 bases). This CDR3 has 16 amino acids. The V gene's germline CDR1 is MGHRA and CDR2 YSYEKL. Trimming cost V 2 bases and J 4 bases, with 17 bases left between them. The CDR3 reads CASSQTWGHSSTEAFF. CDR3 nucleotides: TGCGCCAGCAGCCAAACTTGGGGACATTCGAGCACTGAAGCTTTCTTT.

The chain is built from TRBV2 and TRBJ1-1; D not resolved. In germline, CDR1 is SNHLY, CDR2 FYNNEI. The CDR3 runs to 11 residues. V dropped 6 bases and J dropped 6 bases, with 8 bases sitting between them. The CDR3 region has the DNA TGTGCCAGCAGGGGAACCGCTGAAGCTTTCTTT. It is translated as CASRGTAEAFF.

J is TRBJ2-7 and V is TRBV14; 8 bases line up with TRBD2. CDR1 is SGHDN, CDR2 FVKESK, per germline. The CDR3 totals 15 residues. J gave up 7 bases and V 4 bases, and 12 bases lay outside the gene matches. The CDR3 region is CASSPPWRGAGEQYF. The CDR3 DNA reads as TGTGCCAGCAGCCCCCCATGGCGGGGGGCGGGTGAGCAGTACTTC.

The CDR3 DNA follows: TGTGCCACCTCAGGGGGCGCAACCTACGAGCAGTACTTC. It translates to CATSGGATYEQYF. This chain uses TRBV15 with TRBJ2-7, with TRBD1 matching over 8 bases. J lost 2 bases, V lost 8 bases, and 5 bases had no gene match. Germline CDR1 LNHNV, CDR2 YYDKDF (reference sequence). This CDR3 has 13 residues.

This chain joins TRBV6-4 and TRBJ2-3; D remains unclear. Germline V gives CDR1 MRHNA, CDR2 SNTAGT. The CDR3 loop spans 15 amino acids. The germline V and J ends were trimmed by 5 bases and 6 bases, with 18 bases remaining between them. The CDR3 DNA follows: TGTGCCAGCAGTAGTACAGAATGGGATCAGGATACGCAGTATTTT. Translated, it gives CASSSTEWDQDTQYF.

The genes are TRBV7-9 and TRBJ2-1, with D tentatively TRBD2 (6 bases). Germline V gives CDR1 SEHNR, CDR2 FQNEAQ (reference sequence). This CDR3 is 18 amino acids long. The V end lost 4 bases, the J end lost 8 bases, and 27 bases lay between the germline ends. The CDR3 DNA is TGTGCCAGCAGCTATCGTGGTTTTCTAGGTCGGGGGAACTATGAGCAGTTCTTC. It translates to CASSYRGFLGRGNYEQFF.

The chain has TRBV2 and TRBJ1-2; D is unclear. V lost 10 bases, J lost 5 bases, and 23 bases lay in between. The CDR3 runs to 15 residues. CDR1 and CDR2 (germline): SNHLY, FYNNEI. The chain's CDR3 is CATPGSRGPLYGYTF. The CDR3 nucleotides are TGTGCCACCCCCGGGTCGCGCGGACCTTTATATGGCTACACCTTC. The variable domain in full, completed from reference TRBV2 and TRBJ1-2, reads EPEVTQTPSHQVTQMGQEVILRCVPISNHLYFYWYRQILGQKVEFLVSFYNNEISEKSEIFDDQFSVERPDGSNFTLKIRSTKLEDSAMYFCATPGSRGPLYGYTFGSGTRLTVV.

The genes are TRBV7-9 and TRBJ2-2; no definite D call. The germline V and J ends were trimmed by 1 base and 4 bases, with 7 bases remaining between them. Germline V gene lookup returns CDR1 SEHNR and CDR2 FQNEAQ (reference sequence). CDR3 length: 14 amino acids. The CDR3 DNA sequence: TGTGCCAGCAGCTTAGAGCTTATCACCGGGGAGCTGTTTTTT. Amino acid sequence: CASSLELITGELFF. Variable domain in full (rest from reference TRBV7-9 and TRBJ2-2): DTGVSQNPRHKITKRGQNVTFRCDPISEHNRLYWYRQTLGQGPEFLTYFQNEAQLEKSRLLSDRFSAERPKGSFSTLEIQRTEQGDSAMYLCASSLELITGELFFGEGSRLTVL.